These T cell receptor beta chains were read from a single sample in a study of cytomegalovirus exposure and HLA in healthy donors. The method was immunoSEQ multiplex PCR; TCRdb's version includes in-frame clones alone and lacks a portion of them. Among under 300,000 clones listed, about 81% were seen once. The sequenced sample was PBMCs. Receptors originate from an older woman in good health and CMV-seropositive. Each CDR3 is given with its conserved first and last residue. A D gene is named only where the DNA matches it firmly. Expanded clones are given a class, and other clones once, few, many or no size at all.

15	NA	TRBV5-8	TRBD1	TRBJ2-7	CASSSAATGVYEQYF	TGTGCCAGCAGCTCCGCCGCCACAGGGGTCTACGAGCAGTACTTC
17	NA	TRBV11-1	TRBD1	TRBJ2-7	CASSPINRRGRTYEQYF	TGTGCCAGCAGCCCGATCAATCGCAGGGGGCGCACCTACGAGCAGTACTTC
14	NA	TRBV5-5	TRBD2	TRBJ2-5	CASSLTSGRWPQYF	TGTGCCAGCAGCTTGACTAGCGGGAGGTGGCCCCAGTACTTC
14	NA	TRBV29-1	TRBD1	TRBJ1-1	CSAALYRGNTEAFF	TGCAGCGCAGCCCTGTACAGGGGAAACACTGAAGCTTTCTTT
15	NA	TRBV5-1	NA	TRBJ1-5	CASSLVGREDQPQHF	TGCGCCAGCAGCTTGGTTGGTAGGGAGGACCAGCCCCAGCATTTT
14	NA	TRBV6-5	TRBD1	TRBJ1-2	CASRQIDRAGGYTF	TGTGCCAGCAGACAGATCGACAGGGCGGGTGGCTACACCTTC
14	NA	TRBV5-1	NA	TRBJ1-5	CASSLRGGDQPQHF	TGCGCCAGCAGCTTGAGAGGGGGTGATCAGCCCCAGCATTTT
14	NA	TRBV14	NA	TRBJ2-3	CASSLSIRTDTQYF	TGTGCCAGCAGCCTCTCTATCCGCACAGATACGCAGTATTTT
15	NA	TRBV5-4	NA	TRBJ1-1	CASSSPRGRNTEAFF	TGTGCCAGCAGCTCTCCTAGGGGCCGGAACACTGAAGCTTTCTTT
12	NA	TRBV6-1	NA	TRBJ2-5	CASRQAGETQYF	TGTGCCAGCAGACAAGCCGGGGAGACCCAGTACTTC
11	once	TRBV9	TRBD1	TRBJ1-2	CASGQGSGYTF	TGTGCCAGCGGACAGGGCTCCGGCTACACCTTC
12	NA	TRBV19	NA	TRBJ1-5	CASTSGKQPQHF	TGTGCCAGTACCTCAGGGAAACAGCCCCAGCATTTT
13	NA	TRBV14	NA	TRBJ2-7	CASSQVVYLEQYF	TGTGCCAGCAGCCAAGTTGTCTATCTCGAGCAGTACTTC
14	NA	TRBV29-1	NA	TRBJ2-3	CSVRGGSSTDTQYF	TGCAGCGTTCGGGGAGGATCTAGCACAGATACGCAGTATTTT
15	NA	TRBV9	TRBD2	TRBJ2-3	CASSVVAGGTDTQYF	TGTGCCAGCAGCGTAGTGGCGGGAGGCACAGATACGCAGTATTTT
15	once	TRBV5-1	NA	TRBJ2-7	CASSLNRIVGHEQYF	TGCGCCAGCAGCTTGAACCGAATTGTGGGCCACGAGCAGTACTTC